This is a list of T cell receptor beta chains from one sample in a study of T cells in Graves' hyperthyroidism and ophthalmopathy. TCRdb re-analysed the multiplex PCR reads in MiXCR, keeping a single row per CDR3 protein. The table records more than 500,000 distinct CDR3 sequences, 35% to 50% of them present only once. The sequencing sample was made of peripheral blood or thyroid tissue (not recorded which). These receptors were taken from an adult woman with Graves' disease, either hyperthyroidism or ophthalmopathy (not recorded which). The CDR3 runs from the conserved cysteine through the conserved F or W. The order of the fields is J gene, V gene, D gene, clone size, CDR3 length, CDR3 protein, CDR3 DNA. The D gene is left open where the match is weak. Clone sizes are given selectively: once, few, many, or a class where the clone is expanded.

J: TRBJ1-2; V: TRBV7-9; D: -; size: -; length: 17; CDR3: CASSLTRVAVGSSGYTF; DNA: TGTGCCAGCAGCTTAACCAGGGTTGCCGTGGGGTCGAGCGGCTACACCTTC
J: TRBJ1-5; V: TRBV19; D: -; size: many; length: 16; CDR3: CASTNLLDGGNQPQHF; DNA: TGTGCCAGTACTAACTTGCTTGACGGGGGCAATCAGCCCCAGCATTTT
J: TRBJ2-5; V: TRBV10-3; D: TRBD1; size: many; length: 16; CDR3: CAISGVGTGGMGTQYF; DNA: TGTGCCATCAGTGGAGTCGGGACAGGGGGCATGGGGACCCAGTACTTC
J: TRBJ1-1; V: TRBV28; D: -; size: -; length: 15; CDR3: CASSPIRGLNTEAFF; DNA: TGTGCCAGCAGTCCCATCCGGGGGTTGAACACTGAAGCTTTCTTT
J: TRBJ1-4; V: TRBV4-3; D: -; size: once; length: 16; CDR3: CASSQVLTATNEKLFF; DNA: TGCGCCAGCAGCCAAGTTTTGACAGCTACTAATGAAAAACTGTTTTTT
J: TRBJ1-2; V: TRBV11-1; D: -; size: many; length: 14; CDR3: CASSPGLVDYGYTF; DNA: TGTGCCAGCAGCCCAGGATTAGTTGACTATGGCTACACCTTC
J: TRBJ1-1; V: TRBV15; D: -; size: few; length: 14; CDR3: CATRQTGTHLGAFF; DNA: TGTGCCACCAGACAAACCGGGACGCATTTAGGGGCTTTCTTT
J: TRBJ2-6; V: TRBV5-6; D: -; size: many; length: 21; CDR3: CASSLGLGVKTYTSGANVLTF; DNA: TGTGCCAGCAGCTTGGGACTTGGGGTGAAGACGTACACTTCTGGGGCCAACGTCCTGACTTTC
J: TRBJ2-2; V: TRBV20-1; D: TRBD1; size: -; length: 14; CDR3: CSARRTGNTGELSW; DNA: TGCAGTGCTCGACGGACAGGGAACACCGGGGAGCTGTCTTGG
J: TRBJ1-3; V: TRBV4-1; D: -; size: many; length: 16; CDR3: CASSQLVPRSVNTIYF; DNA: TGCGCCAGCAGCCAACTCGTTCCTCGGTCGGTAAACACCATATATTTT
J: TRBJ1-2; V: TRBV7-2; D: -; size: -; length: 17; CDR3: CASSLDVNTEANYGYTF; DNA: TGTGCCAGCAGCTTAGACGTGAACACTGAAGCTAACTATGGCTACACCTTC
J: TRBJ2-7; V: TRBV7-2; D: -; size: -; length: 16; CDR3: CASSKGTFFASYEQYF; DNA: TGTGCCAGCAGCAAAGGGACTTTCTTCGCCTCCTACGAGCAGTACTTC
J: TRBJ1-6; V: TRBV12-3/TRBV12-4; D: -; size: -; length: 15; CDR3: CASSYRPVGNSPLHF; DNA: TGTGCCAGCAGCTACCGCCCGGTTGGTAATTCACCCCTCCACTTT
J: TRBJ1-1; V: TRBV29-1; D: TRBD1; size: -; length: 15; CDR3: CSVRTGTGVNTEAFF; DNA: TGCAGCGTACGGACCGGGACAGGGGTGAACACTGAAGCTTTCTTT
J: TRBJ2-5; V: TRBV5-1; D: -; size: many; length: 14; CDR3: CASSTGQGDPTQYF; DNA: TGCGCCAGCAGCACGGGGCAGGGAGACCCTACCCAGTACTTC
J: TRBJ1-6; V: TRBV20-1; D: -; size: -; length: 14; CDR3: CSAPGQGTNSPLHF; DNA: TGCAGTGCCCCAGGGCAGGGTACTAATTCACCCCTCCACTTT
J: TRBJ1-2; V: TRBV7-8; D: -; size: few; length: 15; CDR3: CASSLSSGLNYGYTF; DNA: TGTGCCAGCAGTTTATCGAGTGGGCTGAACTATGGCTACACCTTC
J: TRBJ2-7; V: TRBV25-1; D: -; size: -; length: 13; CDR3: CASSSVAPSEQYF; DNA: TGTGCCAGCAGTTCGGTGGCCCCGAGCGAGCAGTACTTC
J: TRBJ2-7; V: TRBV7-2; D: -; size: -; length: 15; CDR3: CASSSTGGSGSEQYF; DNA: TGTGCCAGCAGCTCGACAGGGGGAAGCGGGAGCGAGCAGTACTTC
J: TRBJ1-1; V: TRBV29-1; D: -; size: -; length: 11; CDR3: CSVERGAEAFF; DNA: TGCAGCGTTGAACGTGGCGCTGAAGCTTTCTTT
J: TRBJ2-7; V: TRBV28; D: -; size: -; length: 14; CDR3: CASSSWRDSYEQYF; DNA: TGTGCCAGCAGTTCGTGGCGGGACTCCTACGAGCAGTACTTC
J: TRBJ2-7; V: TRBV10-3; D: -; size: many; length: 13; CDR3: CAANRENSYEQYF; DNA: TGTGCCGCCAATAGAGAGAATTCCTACGAGCAGTACTTC
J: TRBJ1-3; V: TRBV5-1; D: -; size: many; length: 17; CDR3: CASSLSGLSFSGNTIYF; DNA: TGCGCCAGCAGCTTGTCCGGCCTTTCCTTCTCTGGAAACACCATATATTTT
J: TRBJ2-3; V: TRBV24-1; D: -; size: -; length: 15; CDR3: CATSDRTYSKDTQYF; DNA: TGTGCCACCAGTGACCGGACCTACTCCAAAGATACGCAGTATTTT
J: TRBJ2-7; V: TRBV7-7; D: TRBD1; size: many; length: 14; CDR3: CASSSGQGSYEQYF; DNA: TGTGCTAGCAGCTCCGGACAGGGGTCCTACGAGCAGTACTTC
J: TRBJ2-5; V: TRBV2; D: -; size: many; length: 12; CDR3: CASGGTQETQYF; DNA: TGTGCCAGCGGCGGAACACAAGAGACCCAGTACTTC
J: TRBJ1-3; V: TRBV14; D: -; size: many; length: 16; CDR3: CASSHLGPSSGNTIYF; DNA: TGTGCCAGCAGCCATCTGGGCCCGAGCTCTGGAAACACCATATATTTT
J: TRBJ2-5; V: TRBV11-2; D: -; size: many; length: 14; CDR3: CASSFGRGLETQYF; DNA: TGTGCCAGCAGCTTCGGTAGGGGATTGGAGACCCAGTACTTC
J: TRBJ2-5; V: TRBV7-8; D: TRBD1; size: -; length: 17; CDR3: CASSLFSRDRGRETQYF; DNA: TGTGCCAGCAGCTTATTCTCCCGGGACAGGGGGCGAGAGACCCAGTACTTC
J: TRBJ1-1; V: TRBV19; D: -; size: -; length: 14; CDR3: CASSTGEQVNEAFF; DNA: TGTGCCAGTAGTACCGGAGAACAGGTGAATGAAGCTTTCTTT
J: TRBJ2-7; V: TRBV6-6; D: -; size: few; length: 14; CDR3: CASKFGQNSYEQYF; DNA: TGTGCCAGCAAATTCGGACAGAACTCCTACGAGCAGTACTTC
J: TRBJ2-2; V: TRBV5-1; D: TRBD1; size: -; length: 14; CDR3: CASSFAGGTGELFF; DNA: TGCGCCAGCAGCTTCGCAGGGGGTACCGGGGAGCTGTTTTTT
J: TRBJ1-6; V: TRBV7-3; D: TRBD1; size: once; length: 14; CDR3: CASSFQGGYSPLHF; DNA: TGTGCCAGCAGCTTCCAGGGGGGCTATTCACCCCTCCACTTT
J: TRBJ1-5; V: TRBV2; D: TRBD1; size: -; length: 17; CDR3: CASIRDRGALSNQPQHF; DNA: TGTGCCAGCATTCGGGACAGGGGTGCCCTAAGCAATCAGCCCCAGCATTTT
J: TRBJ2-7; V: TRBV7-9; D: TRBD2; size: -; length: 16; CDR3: CASSNLAGMGTYEQYF; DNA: TGTGCCAGCAGCAACCTAGCGGGGATGGGAACCTACGAGCAGTACTTC
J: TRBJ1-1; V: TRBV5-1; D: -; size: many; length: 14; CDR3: CASRPETENTEAFF; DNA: TGCGCCAGCAGACCAGAGACAGAGAACACTGAAGCTTTCTTT
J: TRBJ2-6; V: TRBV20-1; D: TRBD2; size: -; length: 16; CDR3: CSARGAAGAGANVLTF; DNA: TGCAGTGCTAGGGGTGCAGCGGGAGCTGGGGCCAACGTCCTGACCTTC
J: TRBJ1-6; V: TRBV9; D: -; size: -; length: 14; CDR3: CASSVGPRNSPLHF; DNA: TGTGCCAGCAGCGTAGGACCGAGAAATTCACCCCTCCACTTT
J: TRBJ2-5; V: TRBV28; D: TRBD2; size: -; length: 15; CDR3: CATQSGGGGLWTQYF; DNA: TGTGCTACACAGTCGGGGGGGGGCGGTCTGTGGACCCAGTACTTC
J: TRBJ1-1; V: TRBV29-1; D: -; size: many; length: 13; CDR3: CSVEGQWNTEAFF; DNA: TGCAGCGTTGAAGGACAGTGGAACACTGAAGCTTTCTTT
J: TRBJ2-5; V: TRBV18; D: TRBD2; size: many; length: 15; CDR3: CASSPPSGSQETQYF; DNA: TGTGCCAGCTCACCCCCTAGCGGAAGCCAAGAGACCCAGTACTTC
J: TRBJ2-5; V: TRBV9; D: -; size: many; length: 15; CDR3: CASSGDQGFQETQYF; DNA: TGTGCCAGCAGCGGCGACCAGGGGTTCCAAGAGACCCAGTACTTC
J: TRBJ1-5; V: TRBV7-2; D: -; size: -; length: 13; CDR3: CASSLEHNQPQHF; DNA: TGTGCCAGCAGCTTGGAGCACAATCAGCCCCAGCATTTT
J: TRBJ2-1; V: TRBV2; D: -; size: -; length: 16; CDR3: CASSMQAQSSYNEQFF; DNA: TGTGCCAGCAGCATGCAGGCCCAGAGCTCCTACAATGAGCAGTTCTTC
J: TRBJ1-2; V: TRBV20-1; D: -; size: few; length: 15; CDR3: CSAGRSGGANYGYTF; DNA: TGCAGTGCTGGGCGTTCGGGCGGAGCTAACTATGGCTACACCTTC
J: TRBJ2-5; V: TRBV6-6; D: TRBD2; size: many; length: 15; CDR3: CASGRLAGSQETQYF; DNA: TGTGCCAGCGGTAGACTAGCGGGTTCCCAAGAGACCCAGTACTTC
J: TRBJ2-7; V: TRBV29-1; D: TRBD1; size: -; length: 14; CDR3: CSVAETGATGELYF; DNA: TGCAGCGTGGCCGAGACAGGGGCAACCGGGGAGCTGTACTTC
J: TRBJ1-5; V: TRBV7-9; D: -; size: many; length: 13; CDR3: CASSVHGNQPQHF; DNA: TGTGCCAGCAGCGTCCACGGCAATCAGCCCCAGCATTTT
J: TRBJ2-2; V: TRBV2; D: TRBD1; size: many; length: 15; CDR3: CASSGQGFDTGELFF; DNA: TGTGCCAGCAGTGGACAGGGTTTCGACACCGGGGAGCTGTTTTTT
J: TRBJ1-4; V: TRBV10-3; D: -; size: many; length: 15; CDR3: CAISELGETNEKLFF; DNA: TGTGCCATCAGTGAATTAGGAGAGACTAATGAAAAACTGTTTTTT
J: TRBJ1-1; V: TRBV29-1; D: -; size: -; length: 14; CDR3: CSVGDGAGNTEAFF; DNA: TGCAGCGTTGGAGACGGGGCAGGGAACACTGAAGCTTTCTTT
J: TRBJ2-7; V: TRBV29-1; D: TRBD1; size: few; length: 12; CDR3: CSFGQGVYEQYF; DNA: TGCAGCTTCGGACAGGGGGTCTACGAGCAGTACTTC
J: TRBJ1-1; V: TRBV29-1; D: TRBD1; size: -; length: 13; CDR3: CSAGGTGGTEAFF; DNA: TGCAGCGCCGGGGGGACAGGGGGCACTGAAGCTTTCTTT
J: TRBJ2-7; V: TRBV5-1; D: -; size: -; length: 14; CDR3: CASSLFGQAYEQYF; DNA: TGCGCCAGCAGCTTGTTTGGACAAGCGTACGAGCAGTACTTC
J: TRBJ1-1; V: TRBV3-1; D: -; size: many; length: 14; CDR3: CASSQSLMNTEAFF; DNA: TGTGCCAGCAGCCAAAGCTTAATGAACACTGAAGCTTTCTTT